The 30 T cell receptor beta chains given below trace back to one sample, sequenced in a study of high-grade serous ovarian cancer treatment subgroups. TCRdb's copy holds only in-frame clones and misses some; the assay was immunoSEQ multiplex PCR. The sample consists of roughly 5,000 clones, more than 60% of them appearing once. Tumor samples were obtained before definitive surgery or chemotherapy. Material for sequencing was tumor tissue. All receptors come from a human patient with high-grade serous ovarian cancer.

This clone ranks as medium-sized (0.01 to 0.1%). V gene TRBV5-4 combines with J gene TRBJ2-5; TRBD1 matches at 10 bases. From germline, CDR1 is SGHNT and CDR2 YYREEE (reference sequence). This CDR3 comprises 15 residues. J was trimmed by 4 bases and V by 4 bases; bases with no gene match: 7. The CDR3 bases are TGTGCCAGCAGCCCGGGACAGGGGATGGGAGAGACCCAGTACTTC. Translation gives CASSPGQGMGETQYF.

V gene TRBV2 combines with J gene TRBJ2-7; 9 nucleotides agree with TRBD1. Unmatched junction bases numbered 5, after V lost 5 bases and J lost 6 bases. The CDR3 is made up of 13 amino acids. The germline gives CDR1 SNHLY, CDR2 FYNNEI. The CDR3 protein is CASSRDRASEQYF. The CDR3 coding sequence is TGTGCCAGCAGTCGGGACAGGGCCTCCGAGCAGTACTTC.

This chain uses TRBV7-9 with TRBJ1-5; unclear D gene. The V end lost 5 bases, the J end lost 1 base, and 9 bases lay between the germline ends. The V gene's germline CDR1 is SEHNR and CDR2 FQNEAQ (reference sequence). The CDR3 spans 14 residues. The CDR3 reads CASSPNTSNQPQHF. DNA for the CDR3: TGTGCCAGCAGCCCGAACACGAGCAATCAGCCCCAGCATTTT. Together with reference TRBV7-9 and TRBJ1-5, the CDR3 gives the full variable domain: DTGVSQNPRHKITKRGQNVTFRCDPISEHNRLYWYRQTLGQGPEFLTYFQNEAQLEKSRLLSDRFSAERPKGSFSTLEIQRTEQGDSAMYLCASSPNTSNQPQHFGDGTRLSIL.

The chain combines TRBV9 with TRBJ2-1; 15 bases align to TRBD2. J was trimmed by 9 bases and V by 6 bases; bases with no gene match: 10. This CDR3 comprises 16 residues. CDR1 and CDR2 from the germline V gene are SGDLS and YYNGEE. CDR3 loop: CASTAGTSGGKGEQFF. DNA of the CDR3: TGTGCCAGCACCGCCGGGACTAGCGGGGGGAAGGGTGAGCAGTTCTTC.

The CDR3 coding sequence is TGTGCCAGCAGAGGGGACAGGGACAGTCAGCCCCAGCATTTT. Protein: CASRGDRDSQPQHF. The gene calls are TRBV2 and TRBJ1-5; 9 positions agree with TRBD1. There are 14 residues in the CDR3. The trim removed 6 bases at V and 6 bases at J, leaving 6 bases unmatched. Germline V gene lookup returns CDR1 SNHLY and CDR2 FYNNEI.

The chain is built from TRBV5-1 and TRBJ2-1, with 10 positions matching TRBD2. This CDR3 has 15 residues. CDR1 is SGHRS, CDR2 YFSETQ, per germline. With V trimmed by 0 bases and J by 4 bases, 1 base remained unmatched. The CDR3: CASSLGSGGYNEQFF. CDR3 nucleotide sequence: TGCGCCAGCAGCTTGGGTAGCGGGGGGTACAATGAGCAGTTCTTC.

This chain joins TRBV5-1 and TRBJ1-6; D may be TRBD1 (5 bases). Trimming cost V 7 bases and J 8 bases, with 19 bases left between them. This CDR3 is built from 15 residues. Germline CDR1 SGHRS, CDR2 YFSETQ. This chain's CDR3 is CASRDSGSRDSPLHF. DNA of the CDR3: TGCGCCAGCCGCGATTCAGGGTCTAGGGATTCACCCCTCCACTTT.

The chain's CDR3 is CASSRQLPPEAFF. The CDR3 DNA reads as TGTGCCAGCTCGCGACAACTACCCCCTGAAGCTTTCTTT. The V gene is TRBV18, the J gene TRBJ1-1; D unresolved. This CDR3 is 13 amino acids long. CDR1 KGHSH and CDR2 LQKENI come from the germline V gene. V lost 6 bases and J 6 bases, leaving 14 bases between the germline ends. The full variable domain, its missing parts supplied by reference TRBV18 and TRBJ1-1, is NAGVMQNPRHLVRRRGQEARLRCSPMKGHSHVYWYRQLPEEGLKFMVYLQKENIIDESGMPKERFSAEFPKEGPSILRIQQVVRGDSAAYFCASSRQLPPEAFFGQGTRLTVV.

This clone was seen a single time. J is TRBJ1-1 and V is TRBV9; no firm D call. In germline, CDR1 is SGDLS, CDR2 YYNGEE. The CDR3 contains 13 residues. V lost 0 bases and J 4 bases, leaving 7 bases between the germline ends. The CDR3 coding sequence is TGTGCCAGCAGCGTAGGAGGGTCCACTGAAGCTTTCTTT. This sequence encodes CASSVGGSTEAFF.

V gene TRBV28 combines with J gene TRBJ2-2, with D perhaps matching TRBD1 (5 bases). Trimming took 6 bases from V and 1 from J, leaving 12 bases between them. CDR1 and CDR2 from the germline V gene are MDHEN and SYDVKM. This CDR3 region has 15 residues. The CDR3 sequence: CASRPTDRNTGELFF. CDR3 DNA sequence: TGTGCCAGCAGACCAACTGACAGGAACACCGGGGAGCTGTTTTTT.

This clone was detected a few times. V is TRBV7-6 and J is TRBJ1-6; D remains unclear. Per the germline V gene, CDR1 is SGHVS and CDR2 is FNYEAQ. Deletions cut 1 base from V and 10 bases from J, with 5 bases between. The CDR3 runs 12 residues. The CDR3 DNA reads TGTGCCAGCAGCTTAGTAAACTCACCCCTCCACTTT. This gives the protein CASSLVNSPLHF.

This clone was observed a handful of times. The chain employs TRBV5-8 and TRBJ1-6; 9 bases fit TRBD1. V gave up 1 base and J gave up 14 bases; unmatched junction bases: 10. Germline values: CDR1 SGHTS, CDR2 YDEGEE. This CDR3 is 15 amino acids long. This CDR3 is CASSLRDRAQVSLHF. CDR3 nucleotide sequence: TGTGCCAGCAGCTTGCGGGACAGGGCCCAGGTTTCCCTCCACTTT. Full variable domain (rest looked up from reference TRBV5-8 and TRBJ1-6): EAGVTQSPTHLIKTRGQQATLRCSPISGHTSVYWYQQALGLGLQFLLWYDEGEERNRGNFPPRFSGRQFPNYSSELNVNALELEDSALYLCASSLRDRAQVSLHFGNGTRLTVT.

The chain links TRBV28 to TRBJ1-1, with 7 bases matching TRBD1. Germline CDR1 MDHEN, CDR2 SYDVKM. The CDR3 runs to 12 residues. V was pared by 6 bases and J by 4 bases, with 2 bases of the junction left unmatched. As DNA, the CDR3 is TGTGCCAGCAGGGACAGGAGCACTGAAGCTTTCTTT. This codes for CASRDRSTEAFF.

The V and J genes are TRBV5-4 and TRBJ1-6; no clear D. The CDR3 sequence is 13 residues long. Per germline, CDR1 SGHNT and CDR2 YYREEE (reference sequence). The V end was cut by 1 base, the J end by 14 bases, with 13 bases between. The CDR3 sequence is CASSLPPDRSLHF. DNA for the CDR3: TGTGCCAGCAGCTTGCCCCCCGATCGGTCCCTCCACTTT.

V gene TRBV7-9 combines with J gene TRBJ1-3; possible D gene TRBD1, 6 bases. The CDR3 runs to 15 residues. Germline CDR1 is SEHNR and CDR2 is FQNEAQ (reference sequence). V was clipped by 3 bases and J by 3 bases, with 12 bases between them. CDR3 in DNA: TGTGCCAGCAGCTTCTTGGACAGCATTGGAAACACCATATATTTT. Residues: CASSFLDSIGNTIYF. Looking up the rest from reference TRBV7-9 and TRBJ1-3 gives the full variable domain: DTGVSQNPRHKITKRGQNVTFRCDPISEHNRLYWYRQTLGQGPEFLTYFQNEAQLEKSRLLSDRFSAERPKGSFSTLEIQRTEQGDSAMYLCASSFLDSIGNTIYFGEGSWLTVV.

This clone appeared a single time. The chain is built from TRBV9 and TRBJ2-5; 10 nucleotides match TRBD1. The closer fit of TRBJ2-7 to the DNA end suggests the J call may be wrong. Looked up from germline, CDR1 is SGDLS and CDR2 is YYNGEE. This CDR3 is built from 15 residues. The CDR3 nucleotides read TGTGCCAGCAGCGTAGGGGGACAGGGGTTCAACGAGCAGTACTTC. This translates into CASSVGGQGFNEQYF.

V is TRBV11-2 and J is TRBJ2-5; no firm D call. V was clipped by 5 bases and J by 7 bases, with 23 bases between them. CDR3 length equals 16 residues. In germline, CDR1 is SGHAT, CDR2 FQNNGV. Here the CDR3 DNA reads TGTGCCAGCAGCATAACCGGACCTCCTACCGTCGGGACCCAGTACTTC. This codes for CASSITGPPTVGTQYF. Supplemented by reference TRBV11-2 and TRBJ2-5, the full variable domain reads EAGVAQSPRYKIIEKRQSVAFWCNPISGHATLYWYQQILGQGPKLLIQFQNNGVVDDSQLPKDRFSAERLKGVDSTLKIQPAKLEDSAVYLCASSITGPPTVGTQYFGPGTRLLVL.

This clone was recorded a few times. The CDR3 bases are TGTGCCAGCAGTATCTCACAGATGGGCACCGGGGAGCTGTTTTTT. Protein product: CASSISQMGTGELFF. The J gene is TRBJ2-2, the V gene TRBV5-4, with unresolved D. The CDR3 runs 15 residues. Germline V CDR1 and CDR2: SGHNT, YYREEE (reference sequence). Between the trimmed V and J ends, which lost 5 bases and 4 bases, there was a span of 15 bases. Full variable domain (missing parts from reference TRBV5-4 and TRBJ2-2): ETGVTQSPTHLIKTRGQQVTLRCSSQSGHNTVSWYQQALGQGPQFIFQYYREEENGRGNFPPRFSGLQFPNYSSELNVNALELDDSALYLCASSISQMGTGELFFGEGSRLTVL.

The chain recombines TRBV19 with TRBJ1-1, with D possibly matching TRBD1 (5 bases). CDR3 length: 12 residues. The germline CDR1 and CDR2 sequences are LNHDA and SQIVND (reference sequence). Trimming took off 4 bases at V and 2 bases at J, with 5 bases between the two ends. CDR3 DNA: TGTGCCAGTAGTAGGGACAACACTGAAGCTTTCTTT. Translation: CASSRDNTEAFF.

This clone has just a few counts. The chain recombines TRBV9 with TRBJ1-3, with D uncertain. The germline gives CDR1 SGDLS, CDR2 YYNGEE. The V end was cut by 2 bases, the J end by 4 bases, with 19 bases between. CDR3 length: 17 residues. CDR3 loop: CASSVGKGRQGGNTIYF. In nucleotides, the CDR3 is TGTGCCAGCAGCGTCGGTAAAGGCCGACAAGGAGGAAACACCATATATTTT. The full variable domain, completed using reference TRBV9 and TRBJ1-3, is DSGVTQTPKHLITATGQRVTLRCSPRSGDLSVYWYQQSLDQGLQFLIQYYNGEERAKGNILERFSAQQFPDLHSELNLSSLELGDSALYFCASSVGKGRQGGNTIYFGEGSWLTVV.

This clone was detected only once. The chain joins TRBV28 to TRBJ1-2, with TRBD1 matching over 9 bases. V trimming: 7 bases; J trimming: 1 base; junction bases outside the gene matches: 7. The length of the CDR3 is 15 residues. CDR1 and CDR2 from the germline V gene are MDHEN and SYDVKM. The CDR3 loop reads CASTSGQGINYGYTF. The CDR3 DNA reads as TGTGCCAGCACCTCGGGACAGGGCATTAACTATGGCTACACCTTC.

This chain links TRBV7-9 with TRBJ2-3; no definite D call. V was shortened by 3 bases and J by 2 bases, with 0 bases between the two germline ends. This CDR3 region has 11 residues. Per the germline V gene, CDR1 is SEHNR and CDR2 is FQNEAQ (reference sequence). Written as DNA, the CDR3 is TGTGCCAGCAGCTTCACAGATACGCAGTATTTT. This encodes CASSFTDTQYF.

The genes are TRBV9 and TRBJ2-5; no firm D call. The germline gives CDR1 SGDLS, CDR2 YYNGEE. Between the trimmed V and J ends, which lost 0 bases and 0 bases, there was a span of 9 bases. This CDR3 has 15 amino acids. The CDR3 sequence is CASSVDQQYQETQYF. The DNA for the CDR3 is TGTGCCAGCAGCGTAGATCAGCAGTACCAAGAGACCCAGTACTTC.

The gene calls are TRBV7-8 and TRBJ1-6; D might be TRBD1 (6 bases). The germline V gene has CDR1 SGHVS and CDR2 FQNEAQ. There are 17 residues in the CDR3. Trimming shortened V by 5 bases and J by 7 bases, and 21 bases separated the two germline ends. The CDR3 DNA reads TGTGCCAGCAGCGACGAGTTAGAACAGGGCTGGAATTCACCCCTCCACTTT. Its translation is CASSDELEQGWNSPLHF.

V and J are TRBV9 and TRBJ2-1, with TRBD2 matching over 8 bases. Per germline, CDR1 SGDLS and CDR2 YYNGEE. The V and J ends lost 4 bases and 5 bases, in that order; junction bases with no gene match: 14. The CDR3 sequence is 17 residues long. CDR3 nucleotides: TGTGCCAGCAGCCCAAAAAGGTCTAGCGGGTTAGACAATGAGCAGTTCTTC. Translation gives CASSPKRSSGLDNEQFF.

The genes are TRBV10-3 and TRBJ2-2; the D gene could be TRBD1 or TRBD2 (5 bases each). Germline V gives CDR1 ENHRY, CDR2 SYGVKD. This CDR3 is built from 16 residues. With 3 bases removed from V and 1 base from J, the gap between germline ends came to 12 bases. CDR3 in amino acids: CAISDRDGMNTGELFF. DNA for the CDR3: TGTGCCATCAGTGACCGGGACGGGATGAACACCGGGGAGCTGTTTTTT.

This chain connects TRBV11-2 to TRBJ2-5; 8 nucleotides align to TRBD2. The CDR3 sequence is 16 residues long. Germline V gives CDR1 SGHAT, CDR2 FQNNGV. The junction had 9 bases not matched to a gene; V was cut back by 1 base and J by 5 bases. CDR3 region: CASSLGELAAGETQYF. CDR3 coding DNA: TGTGCCAGCAGCTTAGGAGAACTAGCGGCCGGGGAGACCCAGTACTTC.

The chain recombines TRBV5-6 with TRBJ2-7; the D is unclear. The V end was cut by 1 base, the J end by 3 bases, with 8 bases between. This CDR3 spans 13 amino acids. Germline V gene data show CDR1 as SGHDT and CDR2 as YYEEEE. DNA for the CDR3: TGTGCCAGCAGCTTGCGGGTAATCTACGAGCAGTACTTC. Translated, it gives CASSLRVIYEQYF.

The J gene is TRBJ1-1, the V gene TRBV11-1; a possible D gene is TRBD1 (6 bases). Germline V CDR1 and CDR2: SGHAT, FQDESV (reference sequence). This CDR3 has 15 amino acids. V shed 2 bases and J shed 3 bases, with 13 bases lying between them. The CDR3 region is CASSLFARGHTEAFF. The CDR3 coding sequence is TGTGCCAGCAGCTTATTCGCCAGGGGCCACACTGAAGCTTTCTTT.

The chain is built from TRBV6-5 and TRBJ2-2; D remains ambiguous. The ends were cut back, 4 bases at V and 4 bases at J, with 16 bases in the middle. Germline CDR1 is MNHEY and CDR2 is SVGAGI. The length of the CDR3 is 16 residues. The CDR3: CASSSDHRSGTGELFF. CDR3 sequence (DNA): TGTGCCAGCAGTTCGGACCACCGCTCTGGCACCGGGGAGCTGTTTTTT.